Each of the 11 T cell receptor beta chains below was sequenced from the same sample in a study of vaccination effects on CD4 cells after COVID-19. The data were produced by immunoSEQ multiplex PCR, yet TCRdb's version contains in-frame clones alone and is incomplete. The sample consists of approximately 74,000 clones, roughly 80% of them appearing once. Antigens for these TCRs are unknown. Prior to sequencing, the ViraFEST assay stimulated PBMC with viral peptide pools, which expanded the antigen-specific CD4+ T cells. The authors isolated CD4+ T cells after around nine days of culture. Every participant took two doses of the BNT162b2 or mRNA-1273 vaccine. The sample was CD4+ T cells from PBMCs cultured with HCoV-OC43 spike peptides, taken after COVID-19 vaccination. Sample subset: HCoV-OC43 spike overlapping peptide pool stimulation. The receptors derive from a human donor who received a COVID-19 vaccine.

The chain joins TRBV24-1 to TRBJ2-5, with unresolved D. CDR3 length equals 15 residues. V gave up 0 bases and J gave up 5 bases, with 12 bases separating them. Germline CDR1 reads KGHDR; CDR2 reads SFDVKD. In nucleotides, the CDR3 is TGTGCCACCAGTGATTTGCAGGCAAGTGGCGAGACCCAGTACTTC. Translating it yields CATSDLQASGETQYF.

V usage is TRBV6-6 and J usage is TRBJ2-2, with TRBD1 identical over 10 bases. Trimming removed 5 bases from V and 6 bases from J; junction bases left unmatched: 6. Looked up from germline, CDR1 is MNHNY and CDR2 is SVGAGI (reference sequence). The CDR3 spans 15 residues. CDR3 coding DNA: TGTGCCAGCAGTCCGGGACAGGGGATCGCCGGGGAGCTGTTTTTT. Amino acids: CASSPGQGIAGELFF.

Here the CDR3 DNA reads TGTGCCAGCACCTCCGGGGGTGGGACCCAGTACTTC. Translation: CASTSGGGTQYF. This chain connects TRBV12-3 or TRBV12-4 to TRBJ2-5; maybe TRBD2 (6 bases). V was pared by 7 bases and J by 7 bases, with 13 bases between. This CDR3 region has 12 residues.

The chain has TRBV19 and TRBJ2-1; no reliable D call. Germline assignment: CDR1 LNHDA and CDR2 SQIVND (reference sequence). The CDR3 covers 14 residues. Trimming removed 5 bases from V and 0 bases from J, with 8 bases in between. The CDR3 loop is CASSAQSSYNEQFF. The CDR3 nucleotides read TGTGCCAGTAGTGCCCAGAGCTCCTACAATGAGCAGTTCTTC.

For this clone: Distinct nucleotide sequences in the sample also encode this CDR3. The V and J genes are TRBV29-1 and TRBJ2-2; 8 bases are a match to TRBD1. Looked up from germline, CDR1 is SQVTM and CDR2 is ANQGSEA. V shed 3 bases and J 3 bases; nucleotides not matched to a gene: 3. The CDR3 has 14 residues. In DNA, the CDR3 is TGCAGCGTTGACAGGGGGCTAGACACCGGGGAGCTGTTTTTT. Amino acid sequence: CSVDRGLDTGELFF.

The chain recombines TRBV23-1 with TRBJ2-7, with D perhaps assigned TRBD1 or TRBD2 (6 bases each). TRBV23-1 carries the ORF label, with uncertain function. Trimming removed 6 bases at V and 7 bases at J, with 19 bases between. This CDR3 region has 14 residues. The CDR3 region has the DNA TGCGCCAGCAGACGCGTAACGGGGGCAAGTGAGCAGTACGTC. This gives the protein CASRRVTGASEQYV.

The chain couples TRBV11-3 to TRBJ2-3, with D perhaps matching TRBD1 (5 bases). CDR3 length: 14 residues. Per the germline V gene, CDR1 is SGHNT and CDR2 is YENEEA. V shed 3 bases and J shed 2 bases, with 9 bases lying between them. The CDR3: CASSFGAATDTQYF. The CDR3 DNA is TGTGCCAGCAGCTTTGGGGCCGCCACAGATACGCAGTATTTT.

The chain links TRBV6-2 or TRBV6-3 to TRBJ1-5, with D unclear. V shed 2 bases and J shed 3 bases, with 8 bases lying between them. The CDR3 has 14 amino acids. Germline CDR1 reads MNHEY; CDR2 reads SVGEGT. CDR3 sequence reads: CASSYHGDNQPQHF. As DNA, the CDR3 is TGTGCCAGCAGTTACCACGGGGACAATCAGCCCCAGCATTTT.

The chain carries TRBV29-1 and TRBJ2-5, with D perhaps TRBD1 (5 bases). The CDR3 is made up of 12 amino acids. Germline loops: CDR1 SQVTM, CDR2 ANQGSEA. V dropped 4 bases and J dropped 4 bases, with 10 bases sitting between them. The CDR3 here is CSVGSRAETQYF. The CDR3 DNA reads TGCAGCGTTGGGTCCAGGGCAGAGACCCAGTACTTC.

The genes are TRBV5-1 and TRBJ2-3, with D perhaps matching TRBD1 (5 bases). V lost 7 bases and J 4 bases, leaving 16 bases between the germline ends. Germline assignment: CDR1 SGHRS and CDR2 YFSETQ. This CDR3 is built from 14 residues. CDR3 sequence: CASLLGQGADTQYF. CDR3 coding DNA: TGCGCCAGCCTCCTGGGGCAAGGGGCAGATACGCAGTATTTT.

CDR3 DNA sequence: TGTGCCAGCAGCGTACCGGACAGTGAAAGAAATGAAAAACTGTTTTTT. Translation: CASSVPDSERNEKLFF. J is TRBJ1-4 and V is TRBV9; weak D call: TRBD1 (6 bases). The CDR3 spans 16 residues. Looked up from germline, CDR1 is SGDLS and CDR2 is YYNGEE. V was trimmed by 1 base and J by 5 bases, leaving 15 bases between them.